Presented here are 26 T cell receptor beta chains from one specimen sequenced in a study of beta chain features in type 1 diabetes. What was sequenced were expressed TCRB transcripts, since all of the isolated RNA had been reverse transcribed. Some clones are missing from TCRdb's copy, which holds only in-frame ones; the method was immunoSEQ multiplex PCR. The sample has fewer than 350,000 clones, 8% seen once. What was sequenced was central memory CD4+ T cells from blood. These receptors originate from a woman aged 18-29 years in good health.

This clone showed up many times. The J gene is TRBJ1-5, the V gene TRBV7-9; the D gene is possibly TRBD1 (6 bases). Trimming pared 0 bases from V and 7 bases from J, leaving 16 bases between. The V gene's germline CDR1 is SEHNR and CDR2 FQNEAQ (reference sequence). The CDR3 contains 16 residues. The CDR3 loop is CASSLAGASLSQPQHF. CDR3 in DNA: TGTGCCAGCAGCTTAGCGGGGGCCTCCCTGAGCCAGCCCCAGCATTTT.

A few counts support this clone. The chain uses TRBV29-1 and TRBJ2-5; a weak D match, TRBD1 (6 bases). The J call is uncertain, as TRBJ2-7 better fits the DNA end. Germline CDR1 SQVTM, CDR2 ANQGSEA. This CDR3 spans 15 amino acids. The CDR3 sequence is CSVEAGAQSSYEQYF. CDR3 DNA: TGCAGCGTTGAGGCAGGGGCCCAAAGCTCCTACGAGCAGTACTTC.

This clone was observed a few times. The CDR3 nucleotides are TGTGCCATCAGGCGGAGCGGGAGTGTGGACGAGCAGTACTTC. Translating gives CAIRRSGSVDEQYF. The gene calls are TRBV10-3 and TRBJ2-5; 8 bases map to TRBD2. The DNA end is a closer match to TRBJ2-7, so the J assignment may be wrong. This CDR3 spans 14 amino acids. Germline assignment: CDR1 ENHRY and CDR2 SYGVKD.

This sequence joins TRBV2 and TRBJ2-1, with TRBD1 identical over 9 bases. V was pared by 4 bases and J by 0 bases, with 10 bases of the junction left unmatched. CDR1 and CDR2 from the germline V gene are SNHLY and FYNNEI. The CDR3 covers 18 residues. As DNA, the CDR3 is TGTGCCAGCAGTGGCGGCACAGGGGGCATGAGCTCCTACAATGAGCAGTTCTTC. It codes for CASSGGTGGMSSYNEQFF.

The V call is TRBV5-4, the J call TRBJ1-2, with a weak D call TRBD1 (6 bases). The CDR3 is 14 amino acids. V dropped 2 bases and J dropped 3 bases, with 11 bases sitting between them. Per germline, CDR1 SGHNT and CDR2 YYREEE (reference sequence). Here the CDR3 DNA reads TGTGCCAGCAGCTTCGGGGGGCGCGACTATGGCTACACCTTC. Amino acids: CASSFGGRDYGYTF.

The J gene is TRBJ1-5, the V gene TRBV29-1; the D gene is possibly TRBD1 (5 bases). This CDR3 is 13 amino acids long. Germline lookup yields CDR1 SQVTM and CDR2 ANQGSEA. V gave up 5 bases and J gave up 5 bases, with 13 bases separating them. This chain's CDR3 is CSVSLDSHQPQHF. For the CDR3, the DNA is TGCAGCGTTTCCTTAGACAGCCATCAGCCCCAGCATTTT.

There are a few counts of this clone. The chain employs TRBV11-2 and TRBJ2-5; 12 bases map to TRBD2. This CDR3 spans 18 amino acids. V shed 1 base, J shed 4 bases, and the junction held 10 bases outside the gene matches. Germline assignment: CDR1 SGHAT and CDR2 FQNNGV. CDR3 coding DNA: TGTGCCAGCAGCTTAGGGACTAGCGGGGCCGCGAGGGCAGAGACCCAGTACTTC. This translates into CASSLGTSGAARAETQYF. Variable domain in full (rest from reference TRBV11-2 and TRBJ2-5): EAGVAQSPRYKIIEKRQSVAFWCNPISGHATLYWYQQILGQGPKLLIQFQNNGVVDDSQLPKDRFSAERLKGVDSTLKIQPAKLEDSAVYLCASSLGTSGAARAETQYFGPGTRLLVL.

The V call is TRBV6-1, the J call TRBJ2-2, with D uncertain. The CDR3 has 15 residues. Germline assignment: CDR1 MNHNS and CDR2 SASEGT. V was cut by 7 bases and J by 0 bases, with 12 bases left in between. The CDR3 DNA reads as TGTGCCAGCATGTCCGGGCGTCCGAACACCGGGGAGCTGTTTTTT. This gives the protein CASMSGRPNTGELFF.

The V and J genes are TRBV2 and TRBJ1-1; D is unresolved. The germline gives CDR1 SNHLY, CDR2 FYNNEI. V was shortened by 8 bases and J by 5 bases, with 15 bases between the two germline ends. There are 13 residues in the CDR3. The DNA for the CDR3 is TGTGCCAGCTATCCCACCGGGCGGACTGAAGCTTTCTTT. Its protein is CASYPTGRTEAFF.

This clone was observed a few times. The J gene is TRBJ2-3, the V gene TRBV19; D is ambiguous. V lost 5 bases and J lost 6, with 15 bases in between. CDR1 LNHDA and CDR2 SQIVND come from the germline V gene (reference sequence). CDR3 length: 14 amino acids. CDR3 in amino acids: CASSLRSVADTQYF. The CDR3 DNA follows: TGTGCCAGTAGTTTACGCTCGGTGGCGGATACGCAGTATTTT.

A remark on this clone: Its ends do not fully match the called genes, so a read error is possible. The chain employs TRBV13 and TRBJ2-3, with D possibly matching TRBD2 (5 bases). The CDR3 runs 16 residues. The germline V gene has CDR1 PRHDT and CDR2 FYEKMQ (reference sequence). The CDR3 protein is CASSQAHGIITDTQYF. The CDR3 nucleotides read TGCGCCAGCAGCCAAGCGCACGGGATAATCACAGATACGCAGTATTTT.

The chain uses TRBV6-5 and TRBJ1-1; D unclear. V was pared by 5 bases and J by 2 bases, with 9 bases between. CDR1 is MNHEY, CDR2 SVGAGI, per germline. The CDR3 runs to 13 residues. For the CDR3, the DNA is TGTGCCAGCAGTATCAGGTTAAACACTGAAGCTTTCTTT. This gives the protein CASSIRLNTEAFF.

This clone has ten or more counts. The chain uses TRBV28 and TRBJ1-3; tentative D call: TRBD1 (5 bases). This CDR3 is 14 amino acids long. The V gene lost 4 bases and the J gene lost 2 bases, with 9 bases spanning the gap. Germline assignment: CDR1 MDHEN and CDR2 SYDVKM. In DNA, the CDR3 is TGTGCCAGCAGTTCAACAGGTACTGGAAACACCATATATTTT. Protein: CASSSTGTGNTIYF.

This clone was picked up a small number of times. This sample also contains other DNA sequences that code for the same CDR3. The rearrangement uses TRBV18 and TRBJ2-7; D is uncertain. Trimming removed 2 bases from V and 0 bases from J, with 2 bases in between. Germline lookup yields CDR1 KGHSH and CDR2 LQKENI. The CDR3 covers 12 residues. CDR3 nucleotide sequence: TGTGCCAGCTCACCAAGCTCCTACGAGCAGTACTTC. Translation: CASSPSSYEQYF.

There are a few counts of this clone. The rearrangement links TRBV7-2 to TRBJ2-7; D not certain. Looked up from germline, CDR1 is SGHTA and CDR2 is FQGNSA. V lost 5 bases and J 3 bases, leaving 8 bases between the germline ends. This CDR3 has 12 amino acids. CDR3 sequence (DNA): TGTGCCAGCAGCCCCCAAAACTACGAGCAGTACTTC. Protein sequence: CASSPQNYEQYF.

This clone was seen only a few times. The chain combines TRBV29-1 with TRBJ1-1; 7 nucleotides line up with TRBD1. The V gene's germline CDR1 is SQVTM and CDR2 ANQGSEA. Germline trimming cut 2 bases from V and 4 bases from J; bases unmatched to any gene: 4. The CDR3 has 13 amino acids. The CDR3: CSVEQGGGTEAFF. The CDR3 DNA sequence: TGCAGCGTTGAACAGGGGGGAGGCACTGAAGCTTTCTTT.

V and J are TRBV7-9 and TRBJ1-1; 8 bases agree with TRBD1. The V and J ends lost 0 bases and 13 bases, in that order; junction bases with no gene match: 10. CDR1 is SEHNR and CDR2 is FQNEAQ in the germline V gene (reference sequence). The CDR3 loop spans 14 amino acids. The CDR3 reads CASSLAGRGRGDFF. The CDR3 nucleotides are TGTGCCAGCAGCTTAGCTGGCAGGGGGCGCGGGGATTTCTTT. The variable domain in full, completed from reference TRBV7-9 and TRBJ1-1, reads DTGVSQNPRHKITKRGQNVTFRCDPISEHNRLYWYRQTLGQGPEFLTYFQNEAQLEKSRLLSDRFSAERPKGSFSTLEIQRTEQGDSAMYLCASSLAGRGRGDFFGQGTRLTVV.

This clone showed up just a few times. The CDR3 sequence is CAGSNIDTEAFF. CDR3 nucleotides: TGTGCCGGGTCTAACATAGACACTGAAGCTTTCTTT. The rearrangement joins TRBV28 to TRBJ1-1; unclear D gene. V was cut by 11 bases and J by 3 bases, with 13 bases left in between. The germline V gene has CDR1 MDHEN and CDR2 SYDVKM. This CDR3 comprises 12 residues. The full variable domain, with the rest looked up from reference TRBV28 and TRBJ1-1, is DVKVTQSSRYLVKRTGEKVFLECVQDMDHENMFWYRQDPGLGLRLIYFSYDVKMKEKGDIPEGYSVSREKKERFSLILESASTNQTSMYLCAGSNIDTEAFFGQGTRLTVV.

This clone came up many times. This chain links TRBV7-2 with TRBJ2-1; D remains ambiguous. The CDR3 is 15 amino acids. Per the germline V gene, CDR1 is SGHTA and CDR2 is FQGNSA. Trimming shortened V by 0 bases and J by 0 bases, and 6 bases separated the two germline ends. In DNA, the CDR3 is TGTGCCAGCAGCTTAGCGGCGGCCTCCTACAATGAGCAGTTCTTC. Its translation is CASSLAAASYNEQFF.

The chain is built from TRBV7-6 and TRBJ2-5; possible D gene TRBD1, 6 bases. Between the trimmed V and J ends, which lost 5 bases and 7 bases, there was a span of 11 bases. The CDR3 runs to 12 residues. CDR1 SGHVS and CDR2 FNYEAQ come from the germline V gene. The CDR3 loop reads CASSAQGRTQYF. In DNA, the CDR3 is TGTGCCAGCAGCGCCCAGGGGAGGACCCAGTACTTC.

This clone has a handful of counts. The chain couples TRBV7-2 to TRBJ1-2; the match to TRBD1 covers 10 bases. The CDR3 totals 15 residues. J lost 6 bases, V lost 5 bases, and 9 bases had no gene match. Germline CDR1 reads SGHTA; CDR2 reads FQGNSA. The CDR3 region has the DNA TGTGCCAGCAGCCCTCAGGGGACAGGGGCGGATGGCTACACCTTC. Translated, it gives CASSPQGTGADGYTF.

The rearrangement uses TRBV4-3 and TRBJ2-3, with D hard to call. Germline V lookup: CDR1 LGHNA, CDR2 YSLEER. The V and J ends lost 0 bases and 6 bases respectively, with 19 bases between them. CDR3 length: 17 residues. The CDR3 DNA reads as TGCGCCAGCAGCCAAGATCCTATCGGGTTAGAGGTGGATACGCAGTATTTT. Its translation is CASSQDPIGLEVDTQYF.

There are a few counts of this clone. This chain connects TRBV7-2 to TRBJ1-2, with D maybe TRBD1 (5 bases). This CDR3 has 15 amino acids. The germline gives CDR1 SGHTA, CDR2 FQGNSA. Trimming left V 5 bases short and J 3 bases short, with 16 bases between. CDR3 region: CASSLRGGSDYGYTF. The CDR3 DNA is TGTGCCAGCAGCCTACGCGGGGGGTCGGACTATGGCTACACCTTC.

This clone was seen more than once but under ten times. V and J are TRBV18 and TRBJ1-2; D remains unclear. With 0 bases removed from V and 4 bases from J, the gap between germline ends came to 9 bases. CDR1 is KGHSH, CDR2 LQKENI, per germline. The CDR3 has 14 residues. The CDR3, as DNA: TGTGCCAGCTCACCACCTGAGGGCAGCTATGGCTACACCTTC. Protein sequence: CASSPPEGSYGYTF.

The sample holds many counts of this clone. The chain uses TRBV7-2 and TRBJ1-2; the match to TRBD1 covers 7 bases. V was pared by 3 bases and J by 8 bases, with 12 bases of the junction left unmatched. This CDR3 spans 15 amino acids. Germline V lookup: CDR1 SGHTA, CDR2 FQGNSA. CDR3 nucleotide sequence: TGTGCCAGCAGCTTGGGGACCGGGACAGCTAGGGGCTACACCTTC. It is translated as CASSLGTGTARGYTF. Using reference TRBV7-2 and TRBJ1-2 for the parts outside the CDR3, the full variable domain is GAGVSQSPSNKVTEKGKDVELRCDPISGHTALYWYRQSLGQGLEFLIYFQGNSAPDKSGLPSDRFSAERTGGSVSTLTIQRTQQEDSAVYLCASSLGTGTARGYTFGSGTRLTVV.

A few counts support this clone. The CDR3: CASGPSDGADEQYF. In DNA, the CDR3 is TGTGCTAGTGGACCATCGGATGGGGCGGACGAGCAGTACTTC. The rearrangement joins TRBV12-5 to TRBJ2-7, with a tentative D call TRBD1 (5 bases). Trimming took 6 bases from V and 5 from J, leaving 17 bases between them. The CDR3 is 14 amino acids. Germline values: CDR1 LGHNT, CDR2 FRNRAP.